This T cell receptor (beta chain) was identified in a study of beta chain features in type 1 diabetes. The wider study: Patient and healthy donor groups were alike in age, gender and cell yields.

This clone has more than one count but fewer than ten. Its specificity is not known. Averaging about 120 mL, one heparinised blood draw was given by each donor. Each of the sorted populations had a purity greater than 98%. Of the isolated RNA, all was reverse transcribed, and so the sequenced material was expressed TCRB transcripts. TCRdb keeps only in-frame clones here, not all; method: immunoSEQ multiplex PCR. Counted here are about 260,000 clones, over 65% occurring once; the ten biggest clones make up around 0.05%. General study findings and limits: Healthy donors had naive, central memory and Treg TCRB repertoires that appeared less similar than those seen among patients.

Looked up from germline, CDR1 is ENHRY and CDR2 is SYGVKD. This CDR3 is built from 13 residues. V was trimmed by 0 bases and J by 5 bases, leaving 7 bases between them. The sample comprised naive CD4+ T cells from blood. The sequence was obtained from a man aged 25 to 40 in good health. The V gene is TRBV10-3, the J gene TRBJ2-5, with a tentative D call TRBD2 (5 bases). CDR3 sequence reads: CAISESEVETQYF. For the CDR3, the DNA is TGTGCCATCAGTGAGTCGGAGGTGGAGACCCAGTACTTC.